Listed below are T cell receptor beta chains from one sample, sequenced in a study of siplizumab effects on memory and regulatory T cells. The data were produced by immunoSEQ multiplex PCR, yet TCRdb's version contains in-frame clones alone and is incomplete. In the table there are over 55,000 clones, roughly 80% of which are singletons. What was sequenced was memory CD4+ T cells sorted from blood. All receptors derive from a human donor in good health. Each CDR3 is given with its conserved first and last residue. Fields, in order: CDR3 protein, CDR3 DNA, D gene, V gene, J gene, clone size, CDR3 length. D genes are given only for firm matches. Only some rows state a clone size, as once, few, many or a class for expanded clones.

CASSYRAVYGYTF,TGTGCCAGCAGCTACCGGGCCGTCTATGGCTACACCTTC,-,TRBV7-6,TRBJ1-2,medium-sized,13
CASSPDWAGGLNGYTF,TGTGCCAGCAGCCCCGACTGGGCAGGGGGCCTGAATGGCTACACCTTC,TRBD1,TRBV11-2,TRBJ1-2,-,16
CASSPTPYGYTF,TGTGCCAGCAGTCCCACACCTTATGGCTACACCTTC,-,TRBV6-6,TRBJ1-2,once,12
CASRVAGEGYEQYF,TGCGCCAGCAGGGTGGCGGGAGAAGGATACGAGCAGTACTTC,TRBD2,TRBV10-2,TRBJ2-7,-,14
CASSPGHSRRAFF,TGTGCCAGCTCACCGGGACACTCCAGGCGAGCTTTCTTT,-,TRBV18,TRBJ1-1,-,13
CASSYPGQTGELFF,TGTGCCAGCAGCTACCCGGGACAAACCGGGGAGCTGTTTTTT,-,TRBV11-1,TRBJ2-2,few,14
CASSYRGTGLSEQFF,TGTGCCAGCAGTTATAGGGGGACAGGGCTATCCGAGCAGTTCTTC,TRBD1,TRBV6-6,TRBJ2-1,-,15
CATSSLTDTQYF,TGTGCTACCTCGTCCTTAACAGATACGCAGTATTTT,-,TRBV7-7,TRBJ2-3,-,12
CASSEQGNSGNTIYF,TGTGCCAGCAGTGAACAGGGGAACTCTGGAAACACCATATATTTT,-,TRBV6-1,TRBJ1-3,-,15
CASSLERGYNEQFF,TGTGCCAGCAGCTTAGAGAGGGGATACAATGAGCAGTTCTTC,-,TRBV7-2,TRBJ2-1,-,14
CASSAGHVSGNTIYF,TGTGCCAGCAGCGCGGGACACGTCTCTGGAAACACCATATATTTT,-,TRBV6-6,TRBJ1-3,-,15
CASSLQRGVQETQYF,TGCGCCAGCAGCCTCCAGCGGGGGGTTCAAGAGACCCAGTACTTC,TRBD2,TRBV5-1,TRBJ2-5,-,15
CASSPGQASYEQYF,TGTGCCTCCTCACCGGGACAGGCCTCCTACGAGCAGTACTTC,TRBD1,TRBV18,TRBJ2-7,-,14
CASSDTGNQPQHF,TGTGCCAGCAGTGACACGGGGAATCAGCCCCAGCATTTT,-,TRBV25-1,TRBJ1-5,-,13
CASSFAGGDTEAFF,TGTGCCAGCAGCTTCGCAGGTGGAGACACTGAAGCTTTCTTT,-,TRBV5-4,TRBJ1-1,-,14
CASRATGGNTGELFF,TGTGCCAGCAGGGCAACCGGGGGGAACACCGGGGAGCTGTTTTTT,-,TRBV2,TRBJ2-2,-,15
CATSRETSNGDYEQYF,TGTGCCACCAGCAGAGAAACATCCAACGGAGACTACGAGCAGTACTTC,-,TRBV15,TRBJ2-7,-,16
CASSGQIGNTEAFF,TGTGCCAGCAGTGGACAAATCGGGAACACTGAAGCTTTCTTT,-,TRBV6-6,TRBJ1-1,few,14
CASSGQATNEKLFF,TGTGCCAGCAGTGGACAGGCAACTAATGAAAAACTGTTTTTT,TRBD1,TRBV27,TRBJ1-4,-,14
CASSHNLGTLYEQYF,TGTGCCAGCAGCCACAACCTAGGGACTCTCTACGAGCAGTACTTC,-,TRBV7-9,TRBJ2-7,-,15